One and the same sample provided the 16 T cell receptor beta chains below, sequenced in a study of blood T cell repertoires in COVID-19 (dated by TCRdb to the early 2020s). The protocol used for the library was the immunoSEQ multiplex PCR assay. Held by TCRdb, this immuneACCESS table contains in-frame sequences only and omits some clones. Under half of the omission traces to an unresolved V gene where checked; the cause of the rest is unknown. The sample data list about 480,000 clones, and around 89% of these were observed just once. The ten largest clones capture around 4.5% of the sample. Sequencing input: peripheral blood. The source of these receptors is a young woman with acute or convalescent COVID-19.

The chain has TRBV6-5 and TRBJ1-3; 11 bases fit TRBD1. Germline CDR1 and CDR2: MNHEY and SVGAGI. The CDR3 runs 14 residues. V dropped 6 bases and J dropped 7; count of bases not matched to a gene: 5. The CDR3 DNA sequence: TGTGCCAGCAGCCTGGACAGGGGGCGCAACACCATATATTTT. Protein product: CASSLDRGRNTIYF.

Only a few counts were recorded for this clone. This sequence joins TRBV14 and TRBJ1-4; TRBD1 matches at 8 bases. Losses at the gene ends were 2 bases for V and 8 bases for J; bases not matched to a gene: 7. Germline V gene lookup returns CDR1 SGHDN and CDR2 FVKESK. This CDR3 contains 15 residues. CDR3 DNA sequence: TGTGCCAGCAGCCAACAGGACAGGGTGGACGAAAAACTGTTTTTT. It is translated as CASSQQDRVDEKLFF. Complete variable domain (other parts from reference TRBV14 and TRBJ1-4): EAGVTQFPSHSVIEKGQTVTLRCDPISGHDNLYWYRRVMGKEIKFLLHFVKESKQDESGMPNNRFLAERTGGTYSTLKVQPAELEDSGVYFCASSQQDRVDEKLFFGSGTQLSVL.

The chain couples TRBV9 to TRBJ1-5, with TRBD1 matching over 8 bases. The CDR3 is made up of 14 amino acids. Looked up from germline, CDR1 is SGDLS and CDR2 is YYNGEE. V was pared by 4 bases and J by 6 bases, with 6 bases of the junction left unmatched. The DNA of the CDR3 is TGTGCCAGCAGCCTAGGACAGGGATTTCAGCCCCAGCATTTT. Amino acid sequence: CASSLGQGFQPQHF.

V gene TRBV18 combines with J gene TRBJ2-5; D perhaps matches TRBD1 (6 bases). Trimming removed 3 bases at V and 5 bases at J, with 10 bases between. There are 13 residues in the CDR3. CDR1 KGHSH and CDR2 LQKENI come from the germline V gene. DNA for the CDR3: TGTGCCAGCTCACCGGACAGTAGGGAGACCCAGTACTTC. This encodes CASSPDSRETQYF.

The V and J genes are TRBV5-1 and TRBJ2-1, with 8 positions matching TRBD2. The CDR3 extends over 15 amino acids. Trimming took 0 bases from V and 8 from J; bases not matched to a gene: 7. The germline V gene has CDR1 SGHRS and CDR2 YFSETQ. The CDR3 loop reads CASSLVVAGSDEQFF. In nucleotides, the CDR3 is TGCGCCAGCAGCTTGGTGGTAGCGGGGTCCGATGAGCAGTTCTTC.

The chain employs TRBV10-3 and TRBJ2-2; 11 bases match TRBD1. The V gene end was trimmed by 3 bases and the J gene end by 6 bases; junction bases not matched to a gene: 6. Germline CDR1 reads ENHRY; CDR2 reads SYGVKD. The CDR3 is made up of 16 amino acids. The CDR3 coding sequence is TGTGCCATCAGTGACCCCGGACAGGGGGCGCCCGGGGAGCTGTTTTTT. Protein sequence: CAISDPGQGAPGELFF.

This sequence joins TRBV5-4 and TRBJ1-2; D perhaps matches TRBD1 (6 bases). Between the trimmed V and J ends, which lost 5 bases and 6 bases, there was a span of 20 bases. CDR3 length: 15 amino acids. Germline assignment: CDR1 SGHNT and CDR2 YYREEE (reference sequence). The CDR3, as DNA: TGTGCCAGCAGGTCCCGGGACACTCCCTCTCATGGCTACACCTTC. It specifies CASRSRDTPSHGYTF.

This sequence joins TRBV10-2 and TRBJ2-1, with D hard to call. The V and J ends lost 2 bases and 6 bases respectively, with 14 bases between them. The CDR3 consists of 15 residues. CDR1 and CDR2 from the germline V gene are WSHSY and SAAADI. CDR3 nucleotides: TGCGCCAGCAGTGAGGACGAGGTCGAAGGCAATGAGCAGTTCTTC. Encoded protein: CASSEDEVEGNEQFF.

The chain carries TRBV28 and TRBJ1-5, with a possible D match to TRBD1 (6 bases). CDR3 length: 16 residues. CDR1 is MDHEN and CDR2 is SYDVKM in the germline V gene. The germline V and J ends were trimmed by 6 bases and 5 bases, with 20 bases remaining between them. The CDR3 here is CASRPSGTGGYQPQHF. CDR3 DNA: TGTGCCAGCAGACCTTCCGGGACGGGGGGCTATCAGCCCCAGCATTTT. Using reference TRBV28 and TRBJ1-5 for the parts outside the CDR3, the full variable domain is DVKVTQSSRYLVKRTGEKVFLECVQDMDHENMFWYRQDPGLGLRLIYFSYDVKMKEKGDIPEGYSVSREKKERFSLILESASTNQTSMYLCASRPSGTGGYQPQHFGDGTRLSIL.

The V gene is TRBV6-5, the J gene TRBJ1-2; D is perhaps TRBD1 (6 bases). V lost 0 bases and J 0 bases, leaving 11 bases between the germline ends. This CDR3 is built from 16 residues. Germline V gives CDR1 MNHEY, CDR2 SVGAGI. CDR3 in amino acids: CASSYSGTHANYGYTF. The CDR3 bases are TGTGCCAGCAGTTACTCTGGGACACATGCTAACTATGGCTACACCTTC.

This chain links TRBV30 with TRBJ1-6; TRBD1 aligns across 11 bases. The CDR3 has 18 residues. The trim removed 4 bases at V and 4 bases at J, leaving 12 bases unmatched. Germline-derived CDR1 and CDR2 are GTSNPN and SVGIG (reference sequence). CDR3 amino acids: CAWKTRTGGEFYNSPLHF. DNA of the CDR3: TGTGCCTGGAAAACTCGGACAGGGGGCGAATTTTATAATTCACCCCTCCACTTT.

V gene TRBV6-6 combines with J gene TRBJ2-3; 11 bases map to TRBD1. With 7 bases clipped from V and 2 bases from J, the junction kept 5 bases outside the gene matches. Germline assignment: CDR1 MNHNY and CDR2 SVGAGI (reference sequence). This CDR3 has 15 residues. The CDR3 loop reads CASTGTGGPTDTQYF. CDR3 coding DNA: TGTGCCAGCACAGGGACAGGGGGACCCACAGATACGCAGTATTTT.

This clone has just a few counts. CDR3 protein: CASSPIAMVYEQYF. The CDR3 DNA is TGTGCCAGCTCTCCGATAGCGATGGTCTACGAGCAGTACTTC. The V call is TRBV6-5, the J call TRBJ2-7; TRBD2 might be the D (5 bases). The CDR3 loop spans 14 amino acids. V lost 8 bases and J 3 bases, leaving 17 bases between the germline ends. CDR1 and CDR2 from the germline V gene are MNHEY and SVGAGI.

This chain connects TRBV5-6 to TRBJ1-2, with 7 nucleotides matching TRBD1. The CDR3 has 14 amino acids. Germline V lookup: CDR1 SGHDT, CDR2 YYEEEE. The trim removed 1 base at V and 2 bases at J, leaving 2 bases unmatched. The CDR3 region has the DNA TGTGCCAGCAGCTTGAACAGGGGAAACTATGGCTACACCTTC. Residues: CASSLNRGNYGYTF.

This sequence joins TRBV3-1 (or the pseudogene TRBV3-2) and TRBJ2-7; no clear D. Germline CDR1 is LGHDT and CDR2 is YNNKEL (reference sequence). The CDR3 is 13 residues long. V was trimmed by 0 bases and J by 3 bases, leaving 6 bases between them. This chain's CDR3 is CASSQERNYEQYF. The DNA for the CDR3 is TGTGCCAGCAGCCAAGAGAGGAACTACGAGCAGTACTTC.

The V call is TRBV10-2, the J call TRBJ2-3, with D uncertain. Germline assignment: CDR1 WSHSY and CDR2 SAAADI. The V end lost 4 bases, the J end lost 2 bases, and 16 bases lay between the germline ends. The CDR3 totals 16 residues. CDR3 nucleotides: TGCGCCAGCAGTGTCGACGACACCCCATTCACAGATACGCAGTATTTT. It yields the protein CASSVDDTPFTDTQYF.